This T cell receptor (beta chain) was sequenced during a study of T cells in Graves' hyperthyroidism and ophthalmopathy. Overall study results and limits: Also found in blood were most expanded thyroid clonotypes above 0.001.

TCR beta CDR3 regions were amplified from RNA. First-round RT-PCR of the TCR CDR3 relied on the HTBI primer set. TCRdb re-derived calls from the multiplex PCR reads in MiXCR, one entry per CDR3 protein. The sample comprises around 500,000 distinct CDR3 sequences, roughly 14% of which are singletons, and less than 20% rests with the top ten. The germline V gene has CDR1 KGHSH and CDR2 LQKENI. Trimming took off 6 bases at V and 7 bases at J, with 16 bases between the two ends. The CDR3 is 14 amino acids. Regarding this clonotype: Its antigen remains unidentified.

The hyperthyroidism was newly diagnosed and had lasted under 2 months; the patients were aged 18 to 65. Clinical symptoms, serum thyroxine, TRAb, thyroid ultrasound and orbital computed tomography informed diagnoses. The source of the PBMCs was around 9 ml of fresh peripheral blood. The source of this sequence is a young woman with Graves' hyperthyroidism. The sample consisted of blood. The chain combines TRBV18 with TRBJ2-1; D may be TRBD1 (5 bases). CDR3 region: CASSPSGAWNEQFF. Here the CDR3 DNA reads TGTGCCAGCTCCCCGTCTGGGGCATGGAATGAGCAGTTCTTC.